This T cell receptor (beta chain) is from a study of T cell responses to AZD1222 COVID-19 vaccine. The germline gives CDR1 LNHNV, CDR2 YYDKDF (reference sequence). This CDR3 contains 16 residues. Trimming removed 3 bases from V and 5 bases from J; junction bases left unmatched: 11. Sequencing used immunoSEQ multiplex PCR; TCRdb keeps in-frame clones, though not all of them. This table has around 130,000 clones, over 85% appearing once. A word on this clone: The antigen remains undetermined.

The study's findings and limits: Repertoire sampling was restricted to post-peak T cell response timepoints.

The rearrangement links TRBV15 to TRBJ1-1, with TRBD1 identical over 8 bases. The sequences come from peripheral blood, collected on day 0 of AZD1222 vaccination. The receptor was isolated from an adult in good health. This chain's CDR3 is CATSRDRVSAGTEAFF. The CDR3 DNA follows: TGTGCCACCAGCAGGGACAGGGTTAGCGCGGGGACTGAAGCTTTCTTT.